Listed below are T cell receptor beta chains from one sample, sequenced in a study of blood T cell repertoires in COVID-19. Clones were read by immunoSEQ multiplex PCR, and TCRdb kept only the in-frame ones, dropping some. Of about 260,000 clones listed, approximately 86% are singletons. Sample: peripheral blood. Source of these receptors: a woman aged 60 to 75 with COVID-19, enrolled during active disease. Both conserved end residues are part of each CDR3. Each record gives: V gene, J gene, clone size, CDR3 protein. Rows may omit the clone size; those that give it use once, few, many or a size class.

>TRBV6-2/TRBV6-3|TRBJ2-3|-
CASSQTMRGAQYF
>TRBV7-2|TRBJ2-1|-
CASSLDRASYNEQFF
>TRBV5-1|TRBJ2-7|-
CASGPDRGQYEQYF
>TRBV28|TRBJ1-2|-
CASTSGGQGGAYGYTF
>TRBV14|TRBJ2-1|-
CASSFHGTGEQFF
>TRBV9|TRBJ2-1|-
CASSFTSGSSYEQFF
>TRBV30|TRBJ1-1|-
CAWSLTVDTEAFF
>TRBV7-3|TRBJ2-3|-
CASSLGLALASSTDTQYF
>TRBV2|TRBJ1-4|-
CASKLGRMEKLFF
>TRBV4-3|TRBJ1-4|once
CASSQDQGFNEKLFF
>TRBV19|TRBJ1-2|once
CASRDRGLQGSHGYTF